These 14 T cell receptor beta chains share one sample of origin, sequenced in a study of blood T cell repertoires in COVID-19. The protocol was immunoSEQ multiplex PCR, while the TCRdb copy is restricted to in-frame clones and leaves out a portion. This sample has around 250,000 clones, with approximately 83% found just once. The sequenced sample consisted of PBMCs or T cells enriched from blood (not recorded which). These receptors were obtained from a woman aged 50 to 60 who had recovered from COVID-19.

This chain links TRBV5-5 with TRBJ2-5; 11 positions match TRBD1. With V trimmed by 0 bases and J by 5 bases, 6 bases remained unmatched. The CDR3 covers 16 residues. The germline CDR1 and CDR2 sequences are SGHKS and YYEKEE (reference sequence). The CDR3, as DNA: TGTGCCAGCAGCTTGGCCCGGACAGGGGGCCGGGAGACCCAGTACTTC. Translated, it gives CASSLARTGGRETQYF.

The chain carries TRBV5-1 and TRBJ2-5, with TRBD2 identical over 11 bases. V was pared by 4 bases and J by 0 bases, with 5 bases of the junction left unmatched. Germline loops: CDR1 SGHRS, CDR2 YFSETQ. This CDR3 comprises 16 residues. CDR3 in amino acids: CASSLGLAVNQETQYF. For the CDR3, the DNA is TGCGCCAGCAGCCTGGGACTAGCGGTTAACCAAGAGACCCAGTACTTC.

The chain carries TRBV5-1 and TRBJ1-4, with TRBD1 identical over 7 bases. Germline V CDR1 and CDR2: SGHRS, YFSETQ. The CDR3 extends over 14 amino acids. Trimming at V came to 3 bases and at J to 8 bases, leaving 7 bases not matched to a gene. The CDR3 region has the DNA TGCGCCAGCAGCTACGACAGGGATGGAGAAAAACTGTTTTTT. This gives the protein CASSYDRDGEKLFF.

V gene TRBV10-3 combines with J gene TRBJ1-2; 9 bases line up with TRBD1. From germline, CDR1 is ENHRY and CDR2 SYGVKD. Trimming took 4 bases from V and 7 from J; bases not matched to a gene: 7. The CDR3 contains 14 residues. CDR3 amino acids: CAISAATGGGGYTF. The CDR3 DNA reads TGTGCCATCAGTGCCGCCACAGGGGGCGGTGGCTACACCTTC.

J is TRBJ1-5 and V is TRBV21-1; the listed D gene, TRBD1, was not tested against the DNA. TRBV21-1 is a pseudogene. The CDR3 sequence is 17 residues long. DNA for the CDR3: TGTGCCAGCAGCAAACGGGACAGGGACAGGGGCAATCAGCCCCAGCATTTT. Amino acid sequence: CASSKRDRDRGNQPQHF.

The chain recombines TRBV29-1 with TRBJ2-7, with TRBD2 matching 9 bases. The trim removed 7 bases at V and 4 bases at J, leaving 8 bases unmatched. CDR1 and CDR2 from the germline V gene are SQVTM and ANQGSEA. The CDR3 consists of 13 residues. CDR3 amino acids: CSAMGLALYEQYF. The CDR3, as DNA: TGCAGCGCTATGGGACTAGCTTTGTACGAGCAGTACTTC.

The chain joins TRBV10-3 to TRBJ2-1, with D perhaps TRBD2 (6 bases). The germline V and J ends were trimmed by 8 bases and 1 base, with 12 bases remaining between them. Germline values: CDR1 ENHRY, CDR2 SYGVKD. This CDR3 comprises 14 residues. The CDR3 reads CAIGRESSYNEQFF. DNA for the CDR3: TGTGCCATCGGTCGGGAGTCGTCCTACAATGAGCAGTTCTTC.

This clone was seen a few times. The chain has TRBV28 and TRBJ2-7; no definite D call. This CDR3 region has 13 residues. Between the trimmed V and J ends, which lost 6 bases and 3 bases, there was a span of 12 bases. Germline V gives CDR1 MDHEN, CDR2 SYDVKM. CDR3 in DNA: TGTGCCAGCAGCTATCTGGTCTACTACGAGCAGTACTTC. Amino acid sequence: CASSYLVYYEQYF.

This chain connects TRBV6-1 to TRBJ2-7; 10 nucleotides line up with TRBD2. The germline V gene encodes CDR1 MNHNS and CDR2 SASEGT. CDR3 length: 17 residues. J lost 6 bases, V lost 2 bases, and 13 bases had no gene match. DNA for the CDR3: TGTGCCAGCAGTGAAAGAGCTAGCGGGAGCCCCCATCGCGAGCAGTACTTC. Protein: CASSERASGSPHREQYF.

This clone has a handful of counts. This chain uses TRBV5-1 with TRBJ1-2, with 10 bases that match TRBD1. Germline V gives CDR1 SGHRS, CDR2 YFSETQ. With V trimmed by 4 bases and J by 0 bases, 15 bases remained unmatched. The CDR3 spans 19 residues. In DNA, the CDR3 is TGCGCCAGCAGCAAACTGGGACAGGGGCCTTTCTGGGCTAACTATGGCTACACCTTC. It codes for CASSKLGQGPFWANYGYTF.

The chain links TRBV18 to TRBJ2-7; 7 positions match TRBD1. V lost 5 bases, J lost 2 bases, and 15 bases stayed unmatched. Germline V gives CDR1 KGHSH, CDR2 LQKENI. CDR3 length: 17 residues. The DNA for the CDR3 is TGTGCCAGCTCATTGACCACACCCGGGACAGTAGCCTACGAGCAGTACTTC. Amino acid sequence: CASSLTTPGTVAYEQYF.

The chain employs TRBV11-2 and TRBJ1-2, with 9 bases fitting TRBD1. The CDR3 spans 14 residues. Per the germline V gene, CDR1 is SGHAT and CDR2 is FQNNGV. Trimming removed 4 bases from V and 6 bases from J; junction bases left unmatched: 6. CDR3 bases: TGTGCCAGCAGCTCGACAGGGGGGATCCATGGCTACACCTTC. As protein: CASSSTGGIHGYTF.

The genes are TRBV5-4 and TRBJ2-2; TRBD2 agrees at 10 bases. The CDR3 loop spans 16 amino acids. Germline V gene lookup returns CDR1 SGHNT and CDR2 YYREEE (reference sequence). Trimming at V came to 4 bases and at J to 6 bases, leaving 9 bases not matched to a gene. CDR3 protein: CASSVSGRAKAGELFF. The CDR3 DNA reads TGTGCCAGCAGCGTAAGCGGGAGGGCCAAAGCCGGGGAGCTGTTTTTT.

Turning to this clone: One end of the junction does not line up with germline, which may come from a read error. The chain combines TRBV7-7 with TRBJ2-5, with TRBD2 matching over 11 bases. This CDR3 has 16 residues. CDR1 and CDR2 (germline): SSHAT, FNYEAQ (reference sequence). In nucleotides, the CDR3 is TGTGCTAGCAGCCCTCTTGGGGGACTAGCGGAAGAGACCCAGTACTTC. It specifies CASSPLGGLAEETQYF.